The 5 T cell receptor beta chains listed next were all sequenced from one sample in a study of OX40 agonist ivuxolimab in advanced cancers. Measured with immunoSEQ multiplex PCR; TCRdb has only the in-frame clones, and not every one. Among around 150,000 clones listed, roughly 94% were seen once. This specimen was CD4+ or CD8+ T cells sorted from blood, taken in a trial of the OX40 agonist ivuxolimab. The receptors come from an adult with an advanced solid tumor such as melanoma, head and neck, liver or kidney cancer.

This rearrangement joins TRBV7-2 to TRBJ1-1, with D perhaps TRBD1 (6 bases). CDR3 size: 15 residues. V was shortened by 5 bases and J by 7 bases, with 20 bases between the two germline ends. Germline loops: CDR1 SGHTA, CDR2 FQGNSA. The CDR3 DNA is TGTGCCAGCAGCCCTAATACAGGGCTTGGGGGTGAAGCTTTCTTT. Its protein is CASSPNTGLGGEAFF.

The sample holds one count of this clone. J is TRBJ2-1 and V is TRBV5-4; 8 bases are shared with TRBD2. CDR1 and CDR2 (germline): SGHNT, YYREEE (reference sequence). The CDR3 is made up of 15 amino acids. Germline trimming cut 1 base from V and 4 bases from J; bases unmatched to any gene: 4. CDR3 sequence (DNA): TGTGCCAGCAGCTTGTCCCAGCGGGGGTACAATGAGCAGTTCTTC. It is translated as CASSLSQRGYNEQFF.

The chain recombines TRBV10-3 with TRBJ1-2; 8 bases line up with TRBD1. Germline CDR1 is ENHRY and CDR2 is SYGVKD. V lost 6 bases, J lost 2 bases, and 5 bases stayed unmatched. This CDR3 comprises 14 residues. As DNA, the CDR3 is TGTGCCATCAGCACAGGGGGGCAAAACTATGGCTACACCTTC. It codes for CAISTGGQNYGYTF.

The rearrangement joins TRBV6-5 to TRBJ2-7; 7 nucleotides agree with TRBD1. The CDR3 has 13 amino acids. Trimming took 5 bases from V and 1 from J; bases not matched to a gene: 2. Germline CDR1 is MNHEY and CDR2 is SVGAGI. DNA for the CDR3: TGTGCCAGCAGTCGACAGGGATCCTACGAGCAGTACTTC. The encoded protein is CASSRQGSYEQYF.

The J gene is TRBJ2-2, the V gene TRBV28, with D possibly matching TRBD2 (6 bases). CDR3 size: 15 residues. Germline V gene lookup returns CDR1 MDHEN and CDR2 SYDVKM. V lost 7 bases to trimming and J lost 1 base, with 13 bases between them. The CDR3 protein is CASTRPSENTGELFF. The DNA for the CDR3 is TGTGCCAGCACGCGGCCTAGCGAGAACACCGGGGAGCTGTTTTTT.